The clone carrying this TCR beta chain was observed a few times. Its cognate antigen is unknown. The sample comes from a study of identical twins. Study outcomes and limitations: Conclusions were drawn cross-sectionally by statistical analysis, without following the same donors. With abundant cord blood beta clonotypes, insertions were fewer; memory repertoires showed no such pattern.

Trimming cost V 6 bases and J 1 base; bases outside gene matches: 4. The CDR3 has 15 amino acids. In germline, CDR1 is PRHDT, CDR2 FYEKMQ (reference sequence). TCRdb analysed the 5' RACE reads with MiXCR anew, one entry per CDR3 protein. Seen here are around 490,000 distinct CDR3 sequences, more than 20% observed once, and the top ten hold around 0.5%. The data were also submitted as part of a second study, on yellow fever vaccine responses in identical twins.

This rearrangement joins TRBV13 to TRBJ2-1; TRBD2 matches at 9 bases. Material: CD4+ T cells sorted from blood. The sequence came from a woman aged 18 to 35 in good health. In DNA, the CDR3 is TGTGCCAGCAGGCGACTAGCGGTTTCCTACAATGAGCAGTTCTTC. Translating it yields CASRRLAVSYNEQFF.